This is a list of T cell receptor beta chains from one sample in a study of beta chain features in type 1 diabetes. Profiling relied on immunoSEQ multiplex PCR, and the TCRdb table lists in-frame clones only, not all of them. The sample lists 45,000 to 65,000 clones; roughly 52% were seen once. Sequencing used Tregs from blood. These TCRs come from a woman in her forties with type 1 diabetes. Each CDR3 is given with its conserved first and last residue. D genes are given only for firm matches. Clone size is given for some rows only: seen once, a few or many times, or a class if the clone is expanded.

>TRBV19|.|.|TRBJ2-3
CASSTLAGTDTQYF
TGTGCCAGTAGTACGTTAGCGGGCACAGATACGCAGTATTTT
>TRBV10-3|.|few|TRBJ1-1
CAISAYRATEAFF
TGTGCCATCAGTGCGTACAGGGCCACTGAAGCTTTCTTT
>TRBV5-1|.|.|TRBJ1-1
CASSSGPGNTEAFF
TGCGCCAGCAGCTCAGGACCGGGAAACACTGAAGCTTTCTTT
>TRBV6-5|.|.|TRBJ1-2
CASSYPDKRGGYTF
TGTGCCAGCAGTTACCCGGATAAGCGTGGGGGCTACACCTTC
>TRBV7-2|.|few|TRBJ2-7
CASSLDSRHHEQYF
TGTGCCAGCAGCTTAGACTCTCGACACCACGAGCAGTACTTC
>TRBV6-1|.|.|TRBJ1-1
CASSLTRGLNTEAFF
TGTGCCAGCAGTCTTACTAGAGGATTGAACACTGAAGCTTTCTTT
>TRBV7-2|.|.|TRBJ2-5
CASSLGGRVETQYF
TGTGCCAGCAGCTTAGGAGGCAGGGTGGAGACCCAGTACTTC
>TRBV2|TRBD1|.|TRBJ2-7
CASSATGNEQYF
TGTGCCAGCAGTGCGACAGGGAACGAGCAGTACTTC
>TRBV29-1|.|few|TRBJ2-5
CSVLWSAGTQYF
TGCAGCGTCCTCTGGTCCGCAGGGACCCAGTACTTC
>TRBV5-1|TRBD2|.|TRBJ2-1
CASSVPGLAVLSSYNEQFF
TGCGCCAGCAGCGTACCGGGACTAGCGGTCCTGAGCTCCTACAATGAGCAGTTCTTC
>TRBV28|TRBD1|.|TRBJ1-1
CASSLPGQGLSTEAFF
TGTGCCAGCAGTTTGCCGGGACAGGGACTGAGCACTGAAGCTTTCTTT
>TRBV6-5|.|.|TRBJ1-2
CASSSGVLFYGYTF
TGTGCCAGCAGTTCAGGGGTTCTATTCTATGGCTACACCTTC
>TRBV5-6|.|.|TRBJ2-2
CASSLKVGGWNTGELFF
TGTGCCAGCAGCTTGAAGGTTGGGGGGTGGAACACCGGGGAGCTGTTTTTT
>TRBV6-1|.|.|TRBJ2-7
CASRAVAFGDEQYF
TGTGCCAGCAGGGCAGTGGCTTTCGGGGACGAGCAGTACTTC
>TRBV6-5|TRBD1|once|TRBJ1-6
CASRIGTGGYSPLHF
TGTGCCAGCAGAATCGGGACAGGGGGGTATTCACCCCTCCACTTT
>TRBV6-6|.|.|TRBJ1-5
CASSYSIGAGQPQHF
TGTGCCAGCAGTTACTCGATAGGGGCCGGGCAGCCCCAGCATTTT
>TRBV5-1|TRBD1|few|TRBJ2-4
CASSLGTVLAKNIQYF
TGCGCCAGCAGCCTCGGGACAGTACTAGCCAAAAACATTCAGTACTTC
>TRBV7-9|TRBD2|.|TRBJ2-6
CASSSVAGRAGANVLTF
TGTGCCAGCAGCTCCGTAGCGGGACGTGCGGGGGCCAACGTCCTGACTTTC
>TRBV7-2|.|.|TRBJ2-6
CASSVQGANVLTF
TGTGCCAGCAGCGTACAGGGAGCCAACGTCCTGACTTTC
>TRBV5-1|TRBD1|few|TRBJ2-1
CASRPTGTGRTYNEQFF
TGCGCCAGCAGACCCACCGGGACAGGGCGCACCTACAATGAGCAGTTCTTC
>TRBV7-9|TRBD1|few|TRBJ1-2
CASTTGGGYGYTF
TGTGCCAGCACCACAGGGGGCGGCTATGGCTACACCTTC
>TRBV18|.|.|TRBJ2-5
CASSPGRGRVWQYF
TGTGCCAGCTCACCCGGAAGGGGCAGGGTGTGGCAGTACTTC
>TRBV18|TRBD1|.|TRBJ1-5
CASSSTGNQPQHF
TGTGCCAGCTCCTCGACAGGGAATCAGCCCCAGCATTTT